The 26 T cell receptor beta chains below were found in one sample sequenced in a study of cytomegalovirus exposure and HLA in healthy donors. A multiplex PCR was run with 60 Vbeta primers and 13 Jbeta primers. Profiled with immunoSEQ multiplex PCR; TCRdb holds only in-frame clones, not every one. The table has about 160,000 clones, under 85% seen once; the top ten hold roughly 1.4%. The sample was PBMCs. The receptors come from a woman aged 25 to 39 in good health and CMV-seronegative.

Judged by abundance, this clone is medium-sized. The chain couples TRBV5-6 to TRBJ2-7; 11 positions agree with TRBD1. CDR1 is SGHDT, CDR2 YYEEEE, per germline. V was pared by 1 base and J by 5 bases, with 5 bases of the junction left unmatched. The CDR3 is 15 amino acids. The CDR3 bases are TGTGCCAGCAGCTTGAGGACAGGGGGCGCGAACGAGCAGTACTTC. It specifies CASSLRTGGANEQYF.

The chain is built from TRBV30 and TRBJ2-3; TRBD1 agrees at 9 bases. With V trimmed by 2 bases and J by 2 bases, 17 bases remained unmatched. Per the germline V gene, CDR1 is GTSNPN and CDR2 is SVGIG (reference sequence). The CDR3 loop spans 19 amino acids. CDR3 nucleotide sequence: TGTGCCTGGAGTTTAACCCCCCCCGGGACAGGGAGGATCACAGATACGCAGTATTTT. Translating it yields CAWSLTPPGTGRITDTQYF.

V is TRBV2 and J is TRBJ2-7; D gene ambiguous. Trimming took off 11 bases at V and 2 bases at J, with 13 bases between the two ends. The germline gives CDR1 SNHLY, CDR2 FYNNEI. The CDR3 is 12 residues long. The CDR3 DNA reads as TGTGCCTATGGTGACCGGGCCTACGAGCAGTACTTC. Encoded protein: CAYGDRAYEQYF.

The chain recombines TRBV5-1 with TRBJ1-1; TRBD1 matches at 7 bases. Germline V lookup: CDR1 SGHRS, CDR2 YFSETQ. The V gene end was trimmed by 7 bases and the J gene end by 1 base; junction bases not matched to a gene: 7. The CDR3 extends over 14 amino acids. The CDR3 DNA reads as TGCGCCAGCGCACTACAGGGGTCGAACACTGAAGCTTTCTTT. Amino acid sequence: CASALQGSNTEAFF.

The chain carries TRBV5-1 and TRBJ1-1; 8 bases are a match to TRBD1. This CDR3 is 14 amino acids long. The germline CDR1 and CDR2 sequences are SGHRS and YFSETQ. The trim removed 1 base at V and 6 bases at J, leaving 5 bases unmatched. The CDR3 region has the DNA TGCGCCAGCAGCTTGACACAGGGGGACCCTGAAGCTTTCTTT. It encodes CASSLTQGDPEAFF.

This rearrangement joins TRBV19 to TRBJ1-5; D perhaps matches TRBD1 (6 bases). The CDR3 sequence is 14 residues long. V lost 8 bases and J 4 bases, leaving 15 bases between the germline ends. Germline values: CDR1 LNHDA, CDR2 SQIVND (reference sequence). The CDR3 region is CASQRRTANQPQHF. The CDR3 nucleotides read TGTGCCAGTCAACGGCGGACAGCAAATCAGCCCCAGCATTTT.

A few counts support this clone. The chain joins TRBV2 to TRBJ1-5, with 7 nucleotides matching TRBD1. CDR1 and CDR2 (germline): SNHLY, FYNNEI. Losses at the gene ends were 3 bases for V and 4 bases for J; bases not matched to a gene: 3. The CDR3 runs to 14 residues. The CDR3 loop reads CASSDQGGNQPQHF. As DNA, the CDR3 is TGTGCCAGCAGTGACCAGGGGGGAAATCAGCCCCAGCATTTT.

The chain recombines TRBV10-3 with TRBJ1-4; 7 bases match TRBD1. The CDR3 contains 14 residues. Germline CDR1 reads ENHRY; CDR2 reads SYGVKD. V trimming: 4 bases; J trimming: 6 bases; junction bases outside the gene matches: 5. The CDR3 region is CAISASGTDEKLFF. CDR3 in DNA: TGTGCCATCAGTGCGTCCGGGACAGATGAAAAACTGTTTTTT.

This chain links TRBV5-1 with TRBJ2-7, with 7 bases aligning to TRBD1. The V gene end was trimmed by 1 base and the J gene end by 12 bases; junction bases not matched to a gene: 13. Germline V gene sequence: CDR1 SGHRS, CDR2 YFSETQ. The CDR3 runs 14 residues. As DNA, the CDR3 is TGCGCCAGCAGCTTGACAGGGGAGCAAAGGGGTCTGTACTTC. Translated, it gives CASSLTGEQRGLYF.

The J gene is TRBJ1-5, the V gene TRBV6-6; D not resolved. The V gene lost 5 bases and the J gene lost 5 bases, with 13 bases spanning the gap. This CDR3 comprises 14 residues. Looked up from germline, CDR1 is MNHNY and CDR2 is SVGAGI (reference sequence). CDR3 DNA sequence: TGTGCCAGCAGTACCATGCGTTCGGATCAGCCCCAGCATTTT. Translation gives CASSTMRSDQPQHF.

CDR3 nucleotide sequence: TGTGCCAGCAGCCGAGGACAGGGGAGTGAAGCTTTCTTT. The encoded protein is CASSRGQGSEAFF. The chain carries TRBV14 and TRBJ1-1; TRBD1 aligns across 9 bases. CDR1 is SGHDN, CDR2 FVKESK, per germline. This CDR3 region has 13 residues. J was trimmed by 7 bases and V by 4 bases; bases with no gene match: 4.

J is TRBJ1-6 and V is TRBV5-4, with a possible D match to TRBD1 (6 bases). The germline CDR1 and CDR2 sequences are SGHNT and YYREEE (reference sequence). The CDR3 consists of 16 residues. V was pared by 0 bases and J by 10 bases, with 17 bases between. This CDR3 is CASSLAGVTRGSPLHF. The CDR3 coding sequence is TGTGCCAGCAGCTTGGCTGGAGTGACAAGGGGGTCACCCCTCCACTTT.

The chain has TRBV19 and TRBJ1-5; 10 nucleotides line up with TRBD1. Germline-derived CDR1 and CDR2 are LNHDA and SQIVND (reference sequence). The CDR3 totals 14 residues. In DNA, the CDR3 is TGTGCGTCCTGGGACAGGGGTTTTCCGACGCCCCAGCATTTT. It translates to CASWDRGFPTPQHF.

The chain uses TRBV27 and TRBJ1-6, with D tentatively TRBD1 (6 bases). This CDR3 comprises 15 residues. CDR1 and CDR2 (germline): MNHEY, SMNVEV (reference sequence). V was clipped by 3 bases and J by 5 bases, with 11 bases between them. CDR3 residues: CASSFDRWDNSPLHF. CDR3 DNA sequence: TGTGCCAGCAGTTTCGACAGGTGGGATAATTCACCCCTCCACTTT.

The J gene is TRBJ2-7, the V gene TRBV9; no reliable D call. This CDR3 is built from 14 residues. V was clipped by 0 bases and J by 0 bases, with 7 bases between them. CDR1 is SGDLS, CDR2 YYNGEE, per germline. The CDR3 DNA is TGTGCCAGCAGCGTAGTTCCATCCTCCTACGAGCAGTACTTC. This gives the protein CASSVVPSSYEQYF.

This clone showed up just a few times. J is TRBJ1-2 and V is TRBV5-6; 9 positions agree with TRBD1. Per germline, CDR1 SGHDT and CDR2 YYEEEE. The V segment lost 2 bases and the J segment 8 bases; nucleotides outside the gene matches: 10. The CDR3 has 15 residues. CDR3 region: CASSFRTGAVRGYTF. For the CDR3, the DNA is TGTGCCAGCAGCTTCAGGACAGGGGCTGTGCGAGGCTACACCTTC.

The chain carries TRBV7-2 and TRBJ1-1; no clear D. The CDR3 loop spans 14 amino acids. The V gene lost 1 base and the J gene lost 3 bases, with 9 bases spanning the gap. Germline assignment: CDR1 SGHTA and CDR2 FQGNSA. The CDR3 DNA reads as TGTGCCAGCAGCTTAGGCGGAGTTTACACTGAAGCTTTCTTT. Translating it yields CASSLGGVYTEAFF. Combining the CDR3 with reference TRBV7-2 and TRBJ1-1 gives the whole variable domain GAGVSQSPSNKVTEKGKDVELRCDPISGHTALYWYRQSLGQGLEFLIYFQGNSAPDKSGLPSDRFSAERTGGSVSTLTIQRTQQEDSAVYLCASSLGGVYTEAFFGQGTRLTVV.

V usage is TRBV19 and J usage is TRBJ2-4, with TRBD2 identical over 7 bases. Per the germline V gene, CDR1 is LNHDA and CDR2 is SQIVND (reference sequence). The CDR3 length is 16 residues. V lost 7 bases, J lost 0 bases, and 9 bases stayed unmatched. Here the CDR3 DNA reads TGTGCCAGTACCTCGGGGGGTTTTGAAGCCAAAAACATTCAGTACTTC. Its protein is CASTSGGFEAKNIQYF.

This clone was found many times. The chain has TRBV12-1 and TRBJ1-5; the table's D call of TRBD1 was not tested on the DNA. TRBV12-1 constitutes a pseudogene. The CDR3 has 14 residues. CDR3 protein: CASSVDSRNQPQHF. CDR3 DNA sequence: TGTGCCAGCAGCGTGGACAGCCGCAATCAGCCCCAGCATTTT.

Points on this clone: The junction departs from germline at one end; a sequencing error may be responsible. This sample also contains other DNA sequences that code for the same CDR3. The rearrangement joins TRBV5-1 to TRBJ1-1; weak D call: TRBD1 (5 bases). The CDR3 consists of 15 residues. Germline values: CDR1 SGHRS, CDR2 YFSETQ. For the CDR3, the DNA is TGCGCCAGCAGCGGGGAGGGGACCCGCGGGACTGAGGCTTTCTTT. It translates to CASSGEGTRGTEAFF.

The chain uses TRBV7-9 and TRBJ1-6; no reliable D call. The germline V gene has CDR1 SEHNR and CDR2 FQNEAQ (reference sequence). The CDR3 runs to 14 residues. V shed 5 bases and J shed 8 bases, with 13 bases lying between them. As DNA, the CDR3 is TGTGCCAGCAGCCACGGTGGTTTGGATTCACCCCTCCACTTT. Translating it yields CASSHGGLDSPLHF.

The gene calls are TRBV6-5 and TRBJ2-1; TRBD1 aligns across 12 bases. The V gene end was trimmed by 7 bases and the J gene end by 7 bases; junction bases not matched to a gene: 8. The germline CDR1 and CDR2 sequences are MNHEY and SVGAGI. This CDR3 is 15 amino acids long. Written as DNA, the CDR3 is TGTGCCAGCAATCTGGGGACAGGGGGCCCGAATGAGCAGTTCTTC. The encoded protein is CASNLGTGGPNEQFF.

The CDR3 spells CASSAGGKGQPQHF. CDR3 sequence (DNA): TGTGCCAGCTCAGCAGGGGGCAAAGGGCAGCCCCAGCATTTT. The rearrangement uses TRBV18 and TRBJ1-5; the match to TRBD1 covers 8 bases. CDR3 length: 14 amino acids. Germline V gene sequence: CDR1 KGHSH, CDR2 LQKENI. J was trimmed by 7 bases and V by 5 bases; bases with no gene match: 7.

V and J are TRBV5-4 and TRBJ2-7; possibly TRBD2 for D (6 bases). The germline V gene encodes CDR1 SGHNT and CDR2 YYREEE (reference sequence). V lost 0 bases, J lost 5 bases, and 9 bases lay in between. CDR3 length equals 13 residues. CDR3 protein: CASSLGIADEQYF. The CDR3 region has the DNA TGTGCCAGCAGCTTGGGGATAGCGGACGAGCAGTACTTC.

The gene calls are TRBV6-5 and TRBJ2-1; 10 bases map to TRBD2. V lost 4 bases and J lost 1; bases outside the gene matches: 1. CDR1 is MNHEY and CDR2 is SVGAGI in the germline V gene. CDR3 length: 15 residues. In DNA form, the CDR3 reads TGTGCCAGCAGTTTGACTAGCGGGTCCTACAATGAGCAGTTCTTC. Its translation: CASSLTSGSYNEQFF.

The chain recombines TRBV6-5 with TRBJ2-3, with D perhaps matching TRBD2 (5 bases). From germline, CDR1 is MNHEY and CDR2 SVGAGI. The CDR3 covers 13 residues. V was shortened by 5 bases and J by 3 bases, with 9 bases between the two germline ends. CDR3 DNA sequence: TGTGCCAGCAGTCTTTCGGGGACAGATACGCAGTATTTT. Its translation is CASSLSGTDTQYF.